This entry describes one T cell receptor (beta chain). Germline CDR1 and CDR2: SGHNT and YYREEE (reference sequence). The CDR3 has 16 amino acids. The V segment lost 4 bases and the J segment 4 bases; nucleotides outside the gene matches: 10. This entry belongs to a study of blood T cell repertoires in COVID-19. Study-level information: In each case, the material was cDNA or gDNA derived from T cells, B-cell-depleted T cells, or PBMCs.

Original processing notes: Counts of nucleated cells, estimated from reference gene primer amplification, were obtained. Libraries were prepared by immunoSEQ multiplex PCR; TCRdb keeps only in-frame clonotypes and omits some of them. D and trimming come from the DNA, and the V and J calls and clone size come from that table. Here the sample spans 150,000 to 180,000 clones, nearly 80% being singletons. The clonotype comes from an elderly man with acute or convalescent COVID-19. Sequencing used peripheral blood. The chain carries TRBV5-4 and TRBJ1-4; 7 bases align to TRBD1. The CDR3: CASSPTGTASNEKLFF. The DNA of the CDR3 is TGTGCCAGCAGCCCAACGGGGACAGCAAGTAATGAAAAACTGTTTTTT. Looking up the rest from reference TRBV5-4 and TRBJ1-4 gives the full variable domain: ETGVTQSPTHLIKTRGQQVTLRCSSQSGHNTVSWYQQALGQGPQFIFQYYREEENGRGNFPPRFSGLQFPNYSSELNVNALELDDSALYLCASSPTGTASNEKLFFGSGTQLSVL.